These T cell receptor beta chains were read from a single sample in a study of T cell responses to AZD1222 COVID-19 vaccine. Using immunoSEQ multiplex PCR, the repertoire was profiled, and TCRdb retains in-frame clones only, with some absent. The sample carries roughly 180,000 clones, under 95% recorded once. The sequenced sample was peripheral blood, obtained 28 days after the second AZD1222 dose. Receptors originate from an adult who received the AZD1222 COVID-19 vaccine. The CDR3 runs from the conserved cysteine through the conserved F or W. The order of the fields is V gene, clone size, J gene, D gene, CDR3 DNA, CDR3 protein. The D gene is left open where the match is weak. Rows may omit the clone size; those that give it use once, few, many or a size class.

>TRBV15|-|TRBJ1-1|-
TGTGCCACCAGCAGGACAGCCAGTTCCACTGAAGCTTTCTTT
CATSRTASSTEAFF
>TRBV6-2/TRBV6-3|-|TRBJ1-5|-
TGTGCCAGCAGTTACTCCGGTCCAAATCAGCCCCAGCATTTT
CASSYSGPNQPQHF
>TRBV5-1|-|TRBJ1-1|-
TGCGCCAGCAGCAAAAGCCGACAGGCGCCCAGGAACACTGAAGCTTTCTTT
CASSKSRQAPRNTEAFF
>TRBV4-3|once|TRBJ2-7|-
TGCGCCAGCAGCCAAGTGGTGGGGGTCGCTTACGAGCAGTACTTC
CASSQVVGVAYEQYF
>TRBV6-2/TRBV6-3|-|TRBJ1-1|-
TGTGCCAGCAGTTTCCCGGGGTCCCTGAACACTGAAGCTTTCTTT
CASSFPGSLNTEAFF
>TRBV6-5|-|TRBJ1-5|-
TGTGCCAGCAACGAACACAAGAGTAATCAGCCCCAGCATTTT
CASNEHKSNQPQHF
>TRBV28|-|TRBJ2-7|TRBD1
TGTGCCAGCAGACCCGGGACAGGGAGCACCTACGAGCAGTACTTC
CASRPGTGSTYEQYF
>TRBV5-6|-|TRBJ1-3|-
TGTGCCAGCAGCTTAGAACCCTACGGGAACACCATATATTTT
CASSLEPYGNTIYF
>TRBV5-1|-|TRBJ1-4|-
TGCGCCAGCGGTGCATGGGGTGAGGGTGAAAAACTGTTTTTT
CASGAWGEGEKLFF
>TRBV9|-|TRBJ2-3|TRBD2
TGTGCCAGCAGCGTAGACAGCGCGGGGGGAACAGATACGCAGTATTTT
CASSVDSAGGTDTQYF
>TRBV2|-|TRBJ1-1|-
TGTGCCAGCAGTGAAGAATGGAGCAGTGGCGAAGCTTTCTTT
CASSEEWSSGEAFF
>TRBV29-1|-|TRBJ1-1|TRBD1
TGCAGCGTCCGACAGGGGGAGATAGCGAGAACTGAAGCTTTCTTT
CSVRQGEIARTEAFF
>TRBV11-2|-|TRBJ2-7|-
TGTGCCAGCAGCTTCGGTGAAGGGGGCTCCTACGAGCAGTACTTC
CASSFGEGGSYEQYF
>TRBV5-6|-|TRBJ1-2|TRBD1
TGTGCCAGCAGTGCCGGGACAGAGATTAACTATGGCTACACCTTC
CASSAGTEINYGYTF
>TRBV28|-|TRBJ1-6|-
TGTGCCAGCAGAGCCTGGACAGTCGATAATTCACCCCTCCACTTT
CASRAWTVDNSPLHF
>TRBV6-5|-|TRBJ1-1|-
TGTGCCAGCAGTTACGCCGGCGGGAGCACTGAAGCTTTCTTT
CASSYAGGSTEAFF
>TRBV4-3|-|TRBJ2-7|TRBD2
TGCGCCAGCAGCCAAGACCGCGACTTACAGCGGGGTACCTACGAGCAGTACTTC
CASSQDRDLQRGTYEQYF
>TRBV6-4|-|TRBJ2-2|-
TGTGCCAGCAGTGACGGAGTAGAGTCCGGGGAGCTGTTTTTT
CASSDGVESGELFF
>TRBV28|-|TRBJ2-7|-
TGTGCCAGCACCTTCTCTAGCGCCAGGAGCTCCTACGAGCAGTACTTC
CASTFSSARSSYEQYF
>TRBV2|few|TRBJ1-4|TRBD1
TGTGCCAGCAGTGCCCCGACAGGGGGAAGAGAAAAACTGTTTTTT
CASSAPTGGREKLFF
>TRBV27|-|TRBJ1-1|-
TGTGCCAGCAGTTTTTCCCACATGCTTCGGGGTTTGATCACTGAAGCTTTCTTT
CASSFSHMLRGLITEAFF
>TRBV4-1|-|TRBJ2-5|-
TGCGCCAGCAGCCACAGCTCACAGGGCCAAGAGACCCAGTACTTC
CASSHSSQGQETQYF
>TRBV19|-|TRBJ2-7|TRBD2
TGTGCCAGTAGTATACTAGCGGGACCCTACGAGCAGTACTTC
CASSILAGPYEQYF
>TRBV19|-|TRBJ2-1|-
TGTGCCAGTAGTCAGGGCGAGGGAGATGAGCAGTTCTTC
CASSQGEGDEQFF
>TRBV7-9|-|TRBJ2-1|TRBD1
TGTGCCAGCAGCTCGTCACAATTCGGACAGGATAACAATGAGCAGTTCTTC
CASSSSQFGQDNNEQFF
>TRBV5-1|-|TRBJ1-1|TRBD1
TGCGCCAGCAGCTTCGGGACAGGGGGCGGCACTGAAGCTTTCTTT
CASSFGTGGGTEAFF
>TRBV6-5|-|TRBJ2-7|-
TGTGCCAGCAGCCTCGGGGGAGTCCGCGAGCAGTACTTC
CASSLGGVREQYF
>TRBV7-2|few|TRBJ2-3|TRBD2
TGTGCCAGCAGCTTATCAGCGGGGGGGCGAGATACGCAGTATTTT
CASSLSAGGRDTQYF
>TRBV6-2/TRBV6-3|-|TRBJ2-6|-
TGTGCCAGCAGTTATGAGCAGGGGCGAAGCTCTGGGGCCAACGTCCTGACTTTC
CASSYEQGRSSGANVLTF
>TRBV28|few|TRBJ1-1|-
TGTGCCAGCAGTTTTACCGGTGAGAACACTGAAGCTTTCTTT
CASSFTGENTEAFF
>TRBV5-6|-|TRBJ2-7|TRBD1
TGTGCCAGCAGCCCCGTAGGACAGGGCACCTACGAGCAGTACTTC
CASSPVGQGTYEQYF
>TRBV5-6|-|TRBJ2-5|-
TGTGCCAGCAGCTTGATGGGTGGAGAGACCCAGTACTTC
CASSLMGGETQYF
>TRBV6-5|-|TRBJ1-1|-
TGTGCCAGCAGTTACCCCCCGTGGGGGGGCGTCACTGAAGCTTTCTTT
CASSYPPWGGVTEAFF
>TRBV2|-|TRBJ2-5|-
TGTGCCAGCAGTGACAGGGCCCTTGAAGAGACCCAGTACTTC
CASSDRALEETQYF
>TRBV28|-|TRBJ1-1|TRBD1
TGTGCCAGCAGACAAGGGACAGGGTTTGAAGCTTTCTTT
CASRQGTGFEAFF
>TRBV28|-|TRBJ1-4|-
TGTGCCAGCCGGGCGGGGGGGCGTTATGAAAAACTGTTTTTT
CASRAGGRYEKLFF
>TRBV12-5|-|TRBJ1-3|-
TGTGCTAGCGAAATTTGGGCGGGCCGGTCTGGAAACACCATATATTTT
CASEIWAGRSGNTIYF
>TRBV10-3|-|TRBJ1-2|-
TGTGCCATCAGTGGACAAGATCGGACACGAAACTATGGCTACACCTTC
CAISGQDRTRNYGYTF
>TRBV2|-|TRBJ2-3|TRBD2
TGTGCCAGCAGCTTTAGCGGGTGGACAGATACGCAGTATTTT
CASSFSGWTDTQYF
>TRBV7-9|-|TRBJ1-4|-
TGTGCCAGCAGCCCCACCAAGGGTGGTAGGGAAAAACTGTTTTTT
CASSPTKGGREKLFF
>TRBV11-3|-|TRBJ2-3|TRBD2
TGTGCCAGCAGCTTAGATGGGCCGGGGGGAGGGTTGACAGATACGCAGTATTTT
CASSLDGPGGGLTDTQYF
>TRBV6-5|-|TRBJ2-7|TRBD1
TGTGCCAGCAGTTACTCAAACAGGGGCGAGCAGTACTTC
CASSYSNRGEQYF
>TRBV6-4|once|TRBJ1-5|-
TGTGCCAGCATGGGGAGACCGCTCCCTCTGCCCCAGCATTTT
CASMGRPLPLPQHF
>TRBV12-5|-|TRBJ1-5|-
TGTGCTAGTGGTTTGGTCCCGGACTATAGCAATCAGCCCCAGCATTTT
CASGLVPDYSNQPQHF
>TRBV18|-|TRBJ1-3|-
TGTGCCAGCTCACCACGAACCGCATCCTCTGGAAACACCATATATTTT
CASSPRTASSGNTIYF
>TRBV12-3/TRBV12-4|-|TRBJ2-7|-
TGTGCCAGCAGTTTAGAGACAGTTTACGAGCAGTACTTC
CASSLETVYEQYF
>TRBV6-4|-|TRBJ1-6|-
TGTGCCAGCAGTGACTCACCCTTCCCTGGGTCACCCCTCCACTTT
CASSDSPFPGSPLHF
>TRBV6-2/TRBV6-3|-|TRBJ2-4|-
TGTGCCAGCAGTTACGCTGGGGCGGGTGGCATTCAGTACTTC
CASSYAGAGGIQYF
>TRBV28|-|TRBJ2-1|-
TGTGCCAGCAGCCCAGGCCCATTTATCCTCTTC
CASSPGPFILF
>TRBV11-3|-|TRBJ1-1|-
TGTGCCAGCAGCTTAGGGGGGCGAAATGAAGCTTTCTTT
CASSLGGRNEAFF